This T cell receptor (delta chain) was observed in a study of Vδ1+ human thymocytes. Broader study findings: Thymic TRG and TRD repertoires appeared highly polyclonal, with Gaussian CDR3 length distributions. Despite high sort purity, about 20% of thymic T cell receptor delta sequences were Vdelta2.

The template was reverse-transcribed extracted RNA. CDR3 amplicons came from multiplex PCR with pooled V-gene forward and constant-region reverse primers. TCRdb applied CATT to the multiplex PCR reads for clone calling. This table holds over 45,000 delta-chain clones, more than 12% found once. Thymocytes were sorted as CD3+ TCRVdelta1+ TCRVdelta2- after alphabeta T cell depletion. Sorted Vdelta1+ thymocytes were about 96% to 99.6% pure. The germline V gene encodes CDR1 TSWWSYY and CDR2 QGS. The CDR3 length is 20 residues. With 1 base clipped from V and 2 bases from J, the junction kept 19 bases outside the gene matches. This clone has only a few counts. What it recognizes is unknown.

The receptor's source is a girl under three years old who had congenital heart surgery. This chain joins TRDV1 and TRDJ1; 7 bases map to TRDD3. Sequenced sample: Vdelta1+ gamma-delta thymocytes from the thymus. Subset denoted: FACS-sorted CD3+ TCRalphabeta- TCRVdelta1+ TCRVdelta2- thymocytes. For the CDR3, the DNA is TGTGCTCTTGGGGAACCGGAGGCGGCTACTCAGGAGGGGGATACCGATAAACTCATCTTT. This codes for CALGEPEAATQEGDTDKLIF.